The entry below describes one T cell receptor beta chain. The antigen this receptor binds is unknown. No base qualities exist here, and no much larger clone lies one base off it. This specimen belongs to a study of blood T cell repertoires in COVID-19 (dated by TCRdb to the early 2020s). Background for the entire study: The collaborator samples originated in the United States, Italy and Spain and spanned the acute and convalescent phases of COVID-19. Deeply sampled blood TCRbeta repertoires from subjects exposed to, actively infected with, or recovered from COVID-19 were included in the dataset. The samples were drawn from two sources: the first 160 participants of the ongoing ImmuneRACE study, and over 950 subjects contributed by 6 global collaborators. The material from the prospective study consisted of cDNA or gDNA derived from T cells, B-cell-depleted T cells, or PBMCs. A de-identified subject ID, COVID-19 status, age in years and sex were almost always included in the sample metadata. The repertoires were released in a freely available public database meant as a resource for research on the immune response to SARS-CoV-2. HLA class I and class II types, where available, came from metadata supplied by the sample provider rather than from assay-based typing.

What the work shows at the level of the full study, not this receptor alone: The amount of clinical and demographic metadata varied by source and participant and was provided uncurated.

Whole blood was collected in K2EDTA tubes by collaborating institutions according to the institutions' own protocols. For TCRbeta analysis, collaborators shipped samples as frozen whole blood, isolated PBMCs, or DNA extracted from either of those sample types. Per the germline V gene, SGHAT is the CDR1 and FQNNGV is the CDR2. The CDR3 contains 14 residues, cysteine and phenylalanine counted. The entry retains the CDR3 DNA only, 42 bases that are in frame from base 1. The junction shows trimming of 7 bases on V and 6 bases on J, plus 18 bases between the germline ends. TCRbeta CDR3 regions were amplified from genomic DNA by means of the immunoSEQ Assay, a bias-controlled multiplex PCR. Concerning the study's data processing: The number of nucleated cells in each sample was estimated by amplification of reference gene primers within the assay. To quantify the absolute abundance of each unique TCRbeta CDR3 rearrangement, sequence reads were collapsed and filtered. For each sample, productive Simpson clonality was calculated by taking the square root of Simpson's diversity index across productive rearrangements. TCRdb provides this immuneACCESS table in a form limited to in-frame rearrangements. Some clones are lacking; in checked studies, under half of them reflect an unresolved V gene, and why the rest are absent is not known. The V and J calls and clone size are taken from that table; D and trimming were inferred from the DNA. The sample has about 310,000 clones on record, roughly 87% of them singletons. The top ten clones comprise around 2.1% of the sample.

The receptor was isolated from a man between 18 and 29 years old with active or convalescent COVID-19. What was sequenced was peripheral blood. Here the chain combines TRBV11-2 and TRBJ2-5; TRBD2 is perhaps the D gene, given 6 matching bases. The base sequence is TGTGCCAGCAACCCGGGAGAGTGGTCGAAGACCCAGTACTTC. Its translation reads: CASNPGEWSKTQYF.